This T cell receptor (beta chain) originates from a study of T cell responses to AZD1222 COVID-19 vaccine. Study outcomes and limitations: Reports say nearly half of spike-specific TCRs go after unmutated variant regions. Only six or seven AZD1222 recipients tested seropositive at baseline.

As to this clone: Its antigen is still unknown.

Here immunoSEQ multiplex PCR was the method, and the copy in TCRdb shows in-frame clones only, minus some. The sample carries roughly 200,000 clones, approximately 92% recorded once. Sequenced material: peripheral blood, taken on day 0 of AZD1222 vaccination. This sequence originates from an adult in good health.

The CDR3 protein is CASSYLIGSGNTIYF. The DNA of the CDR3 is TGTGCCAGCAGCTACCTTATTGGCTCTGGAAACACCATATATTTT. V is TRBV5-5 and J is TRBJ1-3; D is ambiguous. The V gene lost 3 bases and the J gene lost 0 bases, with 10 bases spanning the gap. Germline CDR1 reads SGHKS; CDR2 reads YYEKEE (reference sequence). The CDR3 covers 15 residues.